This passage covers 27 T cell receptor beta chains from one sample sequenced in a study of cytomegalovirus exposure and HLA in healthy donors. In the PCR, 60 Vbeta and 13 Jbeta primers were used. The protocol was immunoSEQ multiplex PCR, while the TCRdb copy is restricted to in-frame clones and leaves out a portion. The sample consists of some 200,000 clones, about 83% of them appearing once. The specimen sequenced was PBMCs. Receptor source: a female donor in good health and CMV-seronegative.

This chain links TRBV5-1 with TRBJ1-4; 9 bases map to TRBD1. Germline CDR1 reads SGHRS; CDR2 reads YFSETQ. The V gene end was trimmed by 3 bases and the J gene end by 7 bases; junction bases not matched to a gene: 7. The CDR3 is made up of 15 amino acids. The CDR3 DNA reads TGCGCCAGCAGCTCCTTTGGGACAGGGCTTGAAAAACTGTTTTTT. Amino acid sequence: CASSSFGTGLEKLFF. The complete variable domain, with remaining parts taken from reference TRBV5-1 and TRBJ1-4, reads KAGVTQTPRYLIKTRGQQVTLSCSPISGHRSVSWYQQTPGQGLQFLFEYFSETQRNKGNFPGRFSGRQFSNSRSEMNVSTLELGDSALYLCASSSFGTGLEKLFFGSGTQLSVL.

The V and J genes are TRBV9 and TRBJ2-7, with D unclear. V lost 4 bases and J lost 3, with 8 bases in between. Germline V lookup: CDR1 SGDLS, CDR2 YYNGEE. CDR3 length equals 12 residues. The CDR3 is CASSPLGYEQYF. CDR3 coding DNA: TGTGCCAGCAGCCCTCTAGGCTACGAGCAGTACTTC.

The gene calls are TRBV14 and TRBJ1-3; a possible D gene is TRBD1 (5 bases). Looked up from germline, CDR1 is SGHDN and CDR2 is FVKESK. Trimming took 1 base from V and 8 from J, leaving 12 bases between them. There are 14 residues in the CDR3. CDR3 sequence (DNA): TGTGCCAGCAGCCAAGTGGGGCGCGTAGACACCATATATTTT. Translated, it gives CASSQVGRVDTIYF.

This chain links TRBV7-9 with TRBJ1-1, with TRBD1 as a possible D gene (6 bases). Germline loops: CDR1 SEHNR, CDR2 FQNEAQ (reference sequence). V gave up 4 bases and J gave up 4 bases, with 10 bases separating them. This CDR3 has 13 amino acids. The CDR3 loop is CASSSHRVTEAFF. The DNA of the CDR3 is TGTGCCAGCAGCTCTCACAGGGTCACTGAAGCTTTCTTT.

This clone has just a few counts. The V gene is TRBV5-1, the J gene TRBJ1-1; 8 bases map to TRBD1. CDR3 length: 15 amino acids. V lost 3 bases, J lost 0 bases, and 4 bases stayed unmatched. Germline V lookup: CDR1 SGHRS, CDR2 YFSETQ. The CDR3 region is CASSWTGSMNTEAFF. Written as DNA, the CDR3 is TGCGCCAGCAGCTGGACAGGGAGCATGAACACTGAAGCTTTCTTT.

This chain connects TRBV7-6 to TRBJ1-1; 8 bases align to TRBD1. The CDR3 contains 15 residues. The junction had 10 bases not matched to a gene; V was cut back by 5 bases and J by 5 bases. Germline CDR1 SGHVS, CDR2 FNYEAQ. The chain's CDR3 is CASSPRTGKGTEAFF. The CDR3 bases are TGTGCCAGCAGCCCTCGGACAGGGAAGGGGACTGAAGCTTTCTTT.

The chain joins TRBV7-7 to TRBJ2-3; a weak D match, TRBD1 (5 bases). This CDR3 comprises 14 residues. V was pared by 1 base and J by 2 bases, with 7 bases between. Germline V gene data show CDR1 as SSHAT and CDR2 as FNYEAQ (reference sequence). The DNA for the CDR3 is TGTGCCAGCAGCTTAGGCAGGGTCACAGATACGCAGTATTTT. This sequence encodes CASSLGRVTDTQYF.

This chain uses TRBV5-1 with TRBJ2-1; D unclear. The CDR3 runs to 18 residues. V was pared by 0 bases and J by 0 bases, with 16 bases between. Per germline, CDR1 SGHRS and CDR2 YFSETQ. The DNA for the CDR3 is TGCGCCAGCAGCTTGGTGACAAGCCACTCCGGCTCCTACAATGAGCAGTTCTTC. The encoded protein is CASSLVTSHSGSYNEQFF.

The J gene is TRBJ1-1, the V gene TRBV5-1, with TRBD1 matching 7 bases. The CDR3 extends over 14 amino acids. Trimming cost V 4 bases and J 1 base; bases outside gene matches: 4. The germline V gene encodes CDR1 SGHRS and CDR2 YFSETQ. As DNA, the CDR3 is TGCGCCAGCAGCCAACAGGGGACGAACACTGAAGCTTTCTTT. Its translation: CASSQQGTNTEAFF.

As for this clone: Other DNA sequences of this sample code for an identical CDR3. V usage is TRBV7-2 and J usage is TRBJ2-7; 11 bases match TRBD2. CDR3 size: 18 residues. From germline, CDR1 is SGHTA and CDR2 FQGNSA. The trim removed 0 bases at V and 4 bases at J, leaving 11 bases unmatched. CDR3 DNA: TGTGCCAGCAGCTTAGCTGGTCTAGCGGGAGGCCTTAGGTACGAGCAGTACTTC. This encodes CASSLAGLAGGLRYEQYF. Full variable domain (missing parts from reference TRBV7-2 and TRBJ2-7): GAGVSQSPSNKVTEKGKDVELRCDPISGHTALYWYRQSLGQGLEFLIYFQGNSAPDKSGLPSDRFSAERTGGSVSTLTIQRTQQEDSAVYLCASSLAGLAGGLRYEQYFGPGTRLTVT.

The chain couples TRBV7-2 to TRBJ2-3, with 12 bases aligning to TRBD1. CDR3 length: 17 residues. Germline V gene data show CDR1 as SGHTA and CDR2 as FQGNSA. Trimming at V came to 3 bases and at J to 4 bases, leaving 8 bases not matched to a gene. CDR3 residues: CASSLEVGDRGPDTQYF. CDR3 bases: TGTGCCAGCAGCTTGGAAGTTGGGGACAGGGGGCCAGATACGCAGTATTTT.

The V call is TRBV2, the J call TRBJ2-1; 10 bases are a match to TRBD2. Losses at the gene ends were 5 bases for V and 9 bases for J; bases not matched to a gene: 7. The CDR3 sequence is 14 residues long. Germline CDR1 is SNHLY and CDR2 is FYNNEI. This CDR3 reads CASSYQRGGSEQFF. In DNA, the CDR3 is TGTGCCAGCAGTTACCAGCGGGGGGGCAGTGAGCAGTTCTTC.

CDR3 DNA sequence: TGTGCCAGCTCTCCCACCACCCCGAGACGGGGGGCCTACGAGCAGTACTTC. Residues: CASSPTTPRRGAYEQYF. This rearrangement joins TRBV11-2 to TRBJ2-7; 7 positions agree with TRBD2. In germline, CDR1 is SGHAT, CDR2 FQNNGV. V shed 8 bases, J shed 2 bases, and the junction held 18 bases outside the gene matches. The CDR3 covers 17 residues.

The genes are TRBV2 and TRBJ2-2; 13 positions agree with TRBD2. The junction had 6 bases not matched to a gene; V was cut back by 6 bases and J by 5 bases. The CDR3 runs to 16 residues. Per the germline V gene, CDR1 is SNHLY and CDR2 is FYNNEI. CDR3 nucleotides: TGTGCCAGCAGAACCGGGACTAGCGGGATTACCGGGGAGCTGTTTTTT. The encoded protein is CASRTGTSGITGELFF.

The J gene is TRBJ2-5, the V gene TRBV6-5; D is ambiguous. The last part of the DNA fits TRBJ2-7 better; the J call may be wrong. CDR1 is MNHEY, CDR2 SVGAGI, per germline. The CDR3 spans 13 residues. CDR3 residues: CASHGFNSYEQYF. CDR3 coding DNA: TGTGCCAGCCACGGGTTCAACTCCTACGAGCAGTACTTC.

The chain uses TRBV6-6 and TRBJ2-3, with D perhaps matching TRBD2 (6 bases). Germline loops: CDR1 MNHNY, CDR2 SVGAGI (reference sequence). The CDR3 spans 14 residues. The V gene lost 4 bases and the J gene lost 3 bases, with 11 bases spanning the gap. The CDR3 DNA reads TGTGCCAGCAGTTGGATAGCGGAAACAGATACGCAGTATTTT. Encoded protein: CASSWIAETDTQYF.

The chain carries TRBV5-1 and TRBJ1-2; TRBD1 agrees at 8 bases. The V and J ends lost 5 bases and 3 bases, in that order; junction bases with no gene match: 6. CDR1 and CDR2 from the germline V gene are SGHRS and YFSETQ. The CDR3 extends over 14 amino acids. The CDR3 region has the DNA TGCGCCAGCAGTCAAACAGGGGGGGACTATGGCTACACCTTC. Translation: CASSQTGGDYGYTF.

A few counts support this clone. J is TRBJ2-5 and V is TRBV27; 9 bases align to TRBD1. The J call may be faulty, since TRBJ2-7 better matches the DNA end. The CDR3 extends over 13 amino acids. In germline, CDR1 is MNHEY, CDR2 SMNVEV (reference sequence). This chain's CDR3 is CASRSGTGHEQYF. CDR3 nucleotides: TGTGCCAGCAGATCGGGGACAGGGCACGAGCAGTACTTC.

This clone was detected only a few times. The rearrangement joins TRBV7-9 to TRBJ2-7; 7 bases line up with TRBD1. V gave up 5 bases and J gave up 0 bases; unmatched junction bases: 10. Looked up from germline, CDR1 is SEHNR and CDR2 is FQNEAQ (reference sequence). There are 16 residues in the CDR3. The CDR3 spells CASSQPGQRSSYEQYF. CDR3 DNA: TGTGCCAGCAGCCAACCGGGACAGCGGAGCTCCTACGAGCAGTACTTC.

This chain links TRBV6-5 with TRBJ1-1; 9 bases are shared with TRBD1. Germline loops: CDR1 MNHEY, CDR2 SVGAGI. The CDR3 covers 14 residues. With V trimmed by 6 bases and J by 0 bases, 2 bases remained unmatched. This CDR3 is CASRGTGMNTEAFF. DNA of the CDR3: TGTGCCAGCAGGGGGACAGGGATGAACACTGAAGCTTTCTTT.

The table lists this clone with a few counts. The chain recombines TRBV18 with TRBJ2-1; D is possibly TRBD1 (6 bases). CDR1 and CDR2 from the germline V gene are KGHSH and LQKENI. The CDR3 spans 14 residues. Trimming pared 6 bases from V and 0 bases from J, leaving 9 bases between. As DNA, the CDR3 is TGTGCCAGCTCGGAGACAGGCTCCTACAATGAGCAGTTCTTC. Translating it yields CASSETGSYNEQFF.

The V call is TRBV7-8, the J call TRBJ2-1, with 13 positions matching TRBD2. The CDR3 has 15 residues. Germline CDR1 reads SGHVS; CDR2 reads FQNEAQ. V shed 1 base and J 6 bases; nucleotides not matched to a gene: 0. The CDR3 loop reads CASSLGLAGGNEQFF. CDR3 nucleotides: TGTGCCAGCAGCTTAGGACTAGCGGGAGGCAATGAGCAGTTCTTC.

This clone was found a few times. The chain couples TRBV9 to TRBJ2-2; tentative D call: TRBD2 (7 bases). The CDR3 runs to 16 residues. The germline gives CDR1 SGDLS, CDR2 YYNGEE. Trimming took off 4 bases at V and 4 bases at J, with 17 bases between the two ends. The CDR3 is CASSPQGGGFTGELFF. The CDR3 nucleotides are TGTGCCAGCAGCCCCCAGGGAGGGGGTTTCACCGGGGAGCTGTTTTTT. The full variable domain, with the rest looked up from reference TRBV9 and TRBJ2-2, is DSGVTQTPKHLITATGQRVTLRCSPRSGDLSVYWYQQSLDQGLQFLIQYYNGEERAKGNILERFSAQQFPDLHSELNLSSLELGDSALYFCASSPQGGGFTGELFFGEGSRLTVL.

This clone appeared once. V gene TRBV2 combines with J gene TRBJ2-2; no clear D gene. From germline, CDR1 is SNHLY and CDR2 FYNNEI. The CDR3 length is 13 residues. V was trimmed by 1 base and J by 5 bases, leaving 5 bases between them. CDR3 nucleotides: TGTGCCAGCAGTGAAGACGGGACCGGGGAGCTGTTTTTT. Translating it yields CASSEDGTGELFF.

The chain employs TRBV7-9 and TRBJ2-2; D is unresolved. The CDR3 loop spans 12 amino acids. Trimming stripped 0 bases from V and 10 bases from J, with 6 bases between. CDR1 and CDR2 (germline): SEHNR, FQNEAQ (reference sequence). CDR3 sequence reads: CASSLATEELFF. DNA for the CDR3: TGTGCCAGCAGCTTAGCAACAGAGGAGCTGTTTTTT.

The genes are TRBV4-1 and TRBJ1-2; 9 bases are a match to TRBD1. CDR1 MGHRA and CDR2 YSYEKL come from the germline V gene. This CDR3 has 16 residues. The J segment lost 5 bases and the V segment lost 1 base, leaving 8 bases of the junction unmatched. The CDR3 DNA follows: TGCGCCAGCAGCCAAGTGGACAGGGGAGCCGGGTATGGCTACACCTTC. Its translation is CASSQVDRGAGYGYTF.

This chain joins TRBV9 and TRBJ2-3, with a weak D call TRBD2 (5 bases). Trimming took off 0 bases at V and 2 bases at J, with 10 bases between the two ends. CDR1 is SGDLS, CDR2 YYNGEE, per germline. The CDR3 has 15 amino acids. CDR3 residues: CASSVDVSDTDTQYF. CDR3 bases: TGTGCCAGCAGCGTAGACGTTAGCGACACAGATACGCAGTATTTT.